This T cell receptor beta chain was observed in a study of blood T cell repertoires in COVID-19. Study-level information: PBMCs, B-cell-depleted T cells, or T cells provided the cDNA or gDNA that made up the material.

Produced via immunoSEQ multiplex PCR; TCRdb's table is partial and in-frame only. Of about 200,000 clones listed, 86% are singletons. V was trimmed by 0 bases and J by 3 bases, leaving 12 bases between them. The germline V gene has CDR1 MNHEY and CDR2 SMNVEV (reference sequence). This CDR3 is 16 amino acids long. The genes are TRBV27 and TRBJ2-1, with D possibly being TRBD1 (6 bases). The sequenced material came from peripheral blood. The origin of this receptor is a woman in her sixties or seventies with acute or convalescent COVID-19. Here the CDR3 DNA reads TGTGCCAGCAGTTTATCGGCAGGGGTTTACTACAATGAGCAGTTCTTC. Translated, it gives CASSLSAGVYYNEQFF.